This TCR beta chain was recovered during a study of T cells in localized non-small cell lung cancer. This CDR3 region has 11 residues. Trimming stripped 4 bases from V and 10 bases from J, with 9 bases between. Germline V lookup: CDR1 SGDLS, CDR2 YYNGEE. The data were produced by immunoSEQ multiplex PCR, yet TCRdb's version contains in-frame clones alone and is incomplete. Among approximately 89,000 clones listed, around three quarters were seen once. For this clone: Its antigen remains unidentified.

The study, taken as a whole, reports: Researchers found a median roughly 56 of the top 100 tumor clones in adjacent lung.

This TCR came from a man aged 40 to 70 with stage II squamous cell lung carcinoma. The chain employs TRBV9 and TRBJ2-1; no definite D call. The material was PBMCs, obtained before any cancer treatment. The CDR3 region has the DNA TGTGCCAGCAGCTTCGGGCCCGAGCAGTTCTTC. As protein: CASSFGPEQFF.